This TCR beta chain was captured by sequencing in a study of cytomegalovirus exposure and HLA in healthy donors. Overall study results and limits: Later findings reportedly placed an Asian-associated ancestry cluster below the roughly 700-donor mean for N-insertions. Analyzed later, most CMV-associated TCR beta chains appeared HLA-restricted.

Use of 60 Vbeta and 13 Jbeta primers characterized the PCR. TCRdb keeps only in-frame clones here, not all; method: immunoSEQ multiplex PCR. The profile shows some 220,000 clones, around four fifths of them singletons. To note about this clone: What it recognizes is unknown.

CDR1 MNHEY and CDR2 SVGAGI come from the germline V gene. This CDR3 spans 14 amino acids. V shed 6 bases and J 6 bases; nucleotides not matched to a gene: 9. This receptor was identified in a woman aged 55 to 70 in good health and CMV-seropositive. Material: PBMCs. The V and J genes are TRBV6-5 and TRBJ1-1; 8 bases are a match to TRBD1. The CDR3 here is CASRGQDQRAEAFF. The DNA for the CDR3 is TGTGCCAGCAGGGGACAGGACCAACGAGCTGAAGCTTTCTTT.